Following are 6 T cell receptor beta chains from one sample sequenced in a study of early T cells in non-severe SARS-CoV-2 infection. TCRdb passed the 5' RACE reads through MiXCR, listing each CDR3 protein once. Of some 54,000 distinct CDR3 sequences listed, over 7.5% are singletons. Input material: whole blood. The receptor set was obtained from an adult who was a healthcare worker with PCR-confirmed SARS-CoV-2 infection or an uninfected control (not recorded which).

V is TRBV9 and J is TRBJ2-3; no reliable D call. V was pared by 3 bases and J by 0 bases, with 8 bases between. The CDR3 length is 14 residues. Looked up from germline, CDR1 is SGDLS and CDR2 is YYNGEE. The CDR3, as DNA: TGTGCCAGCAGCGGGGAAGACAGCACAGATACGCAGTATTTT. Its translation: CASSGEDSTDTQYF.

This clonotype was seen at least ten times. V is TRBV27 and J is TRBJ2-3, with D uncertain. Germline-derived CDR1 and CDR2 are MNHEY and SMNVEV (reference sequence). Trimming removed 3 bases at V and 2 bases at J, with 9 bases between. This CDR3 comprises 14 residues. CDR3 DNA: TGTGCCAGCAGTTTGAAGGGAATCACAGATACGCAGTATTTT. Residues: CASSLKGITDTQYF.

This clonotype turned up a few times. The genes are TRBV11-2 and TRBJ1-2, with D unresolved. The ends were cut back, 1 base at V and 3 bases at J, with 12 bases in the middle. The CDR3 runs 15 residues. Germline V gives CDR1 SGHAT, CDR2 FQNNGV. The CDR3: CASSLGKGSDYGYTF. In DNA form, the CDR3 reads TGTGCCAGCAGCTTAGGGAAGGGCAGCGACTATGGCTACACCTTC.

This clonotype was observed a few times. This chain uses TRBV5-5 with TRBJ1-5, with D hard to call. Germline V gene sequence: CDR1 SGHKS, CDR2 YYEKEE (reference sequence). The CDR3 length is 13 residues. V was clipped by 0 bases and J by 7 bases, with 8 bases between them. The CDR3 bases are TGTGCCAGCAGCTTGGCCATGGAGCAGCCCCAGCATTTT. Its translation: CASSLAMEQPQHF.

The CDR3 reads CASRPISGSYNEQFF. For the CDR3, the DNA is TGTGCCAGCAGACCTATTAGCGGGAGTTACAATGAGCAGTTCTTC. This rearrangement joins TRBV11-2 to TRBJ2-1; 9 nucleotides agree with TRBD2. V lost 6 bases and J lost 4; bases outside the gene matches: 7. CDR3 length: 15 residues. CDR1 is SGHAT and CDR2 is FQNNGV in the germline V gene.

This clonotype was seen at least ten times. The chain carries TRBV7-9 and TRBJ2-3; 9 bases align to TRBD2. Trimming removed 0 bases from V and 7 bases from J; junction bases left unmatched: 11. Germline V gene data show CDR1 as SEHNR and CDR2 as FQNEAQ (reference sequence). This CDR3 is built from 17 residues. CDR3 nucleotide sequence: TGTGCCAGCAGCTTAGCGGATGGCGGGAGGGCCGGATATACGCAGTATTTT. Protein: CASSLADGGRAGYTQYF.